This TCR beta chain was sequenced in a study of T cell changes during pregnancy in multiple sclerosis. This clone was seen a few times. Clones were read by immunoSEQ multiplex PCR, and TCRdb kept only the in-frame ones, dropping some. The sample has some 60,000 clones; just over 90% are singletons. In germline, CDR1 is GTSNPN, CDR2 SVGIG (reference sequence). The CDR3 length is 13 residues. V lost 0 bases and J 7 bases, leaving 10 bases between the germline ends. This receptor was obtained from a female donor with multiple sclerosis, enrolled in a pregnancy study. The V gene is TRBV30, the J gene TRBJ1-5; D is unclear. The specimen was peripheral blood, collected after pregnancy. As DNA, the CDR3 is TGTGCCTGGAGTGTAGCACCCAGGCAGCCCCAGCATTTT. Protein: CAWSVAPRQPQHF. Based on the CDR3 plus reference TRBV30 and TRBJ1-5, the full variable domain is SQTIHQWPATLVQPVGSPLSLECTVEGTSNPNLYWYRQAAGRGLQLLFYSVGIGQISSEVPQNLSASRPQDRQFILSSKKLLLSDSGFYLCAWSVAPRQPQHFGDGTRLSIL.